These 8 T cell receptor beta chains were sequenced from one sample in a study of blood T cell repertoires in COVID-19. Only in-frame clones appear in the TCRdb table, and some are missing; sequencing was by immunoSEQ multiplex PCR. Of almost 200,000 clones listed, 70% to 90% are singletons. The sample taken for sequencing was PBMCs or T cells enriched from blood (not recorded which). Receptors originate from a young woman who had recovered from COVID-19.

The chain combines TRBV15 with TRBJ2-4, with D possibly TRBD1 on 6 matching bases. V gave up 0 bases and J gave up 7 bases, with 13 bases separating them. CDR3 length: 15 amino acids. Germline assignment: CDR1 LNHNV and CDR2 YYDKDF (reference sequence). The CDR3 DNA sequence: TGTGCCACCAGCAGAGACTTGATGACAGGCAACATTCAGTACTTC. Residues: CATSRDLMTGNIQYF. Variable domain in full (rest from reference TRBV15 and TRBJ2-4): DAMVIQNPRYQVTQFGKPVTLSCSQTLNHNVMYWYQQKSSQAPKLLFHYYDKDFNNEADTPDNFQSRRPNTSFCFLDIRSPGLGDTAMYLCATSRDLMTGNIQYFGAGTRLSVL.

The genes are TRBV7-7 and TRBJ2-5, with 8 bases identical to TRBD2. Germline V lookup: CDR1 SSHAT, CDR2 FNYEAQ (reference sequence). Trimming cost V 3 bases and J 5 bases; bases outside gene matches: 5. The CDR3 has 14 residues. CDR3 sequence: CASSLGAGAETQYF. The DNA for the CDR3 is TGTGCCAGCAGCTTGGGAGCGGGGGCGGAGACCCAGTACTTC.

The chain links TRBV9 to TRBJ2-7; 8 bases are shared with TRBD2. Germline values: CDR1 SGDLS, CDR2 YYNGEE. The CDR3 is 15 amino acids. V trimming: 2 bases; J trimming: 2 bases; junction bases outside the gene matches: 6. Written as DNA, the CDR3 is TGTGCCAGCAGCGTTGCAGCGGGGGTCCCCTACGAGCAGTACTTC. Translating gives CASSVAAGVPYEQYF. Supplemented by reference TRBV9 and TRBJ2-7, the full variable domain reads DSGVTQTPKHLITATGQRVTLRCSPRSGDLSVYWYQQSLDQGLQFLIQYYNGEERAKGNILERFSAQQFPDLHSELNLSSLELGDSALYFCASSVAAGVPYEQYFGPGTRLTVT.

This rearrangement joins TRBV6-5 to TRBJ2-7; D perhaps matches TRBD1 (7 bases). This CDR3 has 15 residues. V shed 6 bases and J shed 3 bases, with 18 bases lying between them. Looked up from germline, CDR1 is MNHEY and CDR2 is SVGAGI. CDR3 amino acids: CASRDFGGGLYEQYF. The DNA of the CDR3 is TGTGCCAGCAGAGATTTTGGAGGGGGCCTCTACGAGCAGTACTTC.

The rearrangement links TRBV4-2 to TRBJ1-5; D perhaps matches TRBD1 (6 bases). The germline V and J ends were trimmed by 2 bases and 2 bases, with 13 bases remaining between them. The CDR3 is made up of 16 amino acids. Germline CDR1 is LGHNA and CDR2 is YNFKEQ. The CDR3 DNA sequence: TGTGCCAGCAGCCAAAGGCAGGGGTTCGGCAATCAGCCCCAGCATTTT. Protein: CASSQRQGFGNQPQHF.

This clone was observed a few times. V is TRBV3-1 (or the pseudogene TRBV3-2) and J is TRBJ1-1; D remains ambiguous. This CDR3 is 13 amino acids long. V shed 5 bases and J shed 9 bases, with 16 bases lying between them. Germline CDR1 is LGHDT and CDR2 is YNNKEL (reference sequence). CDR3: CASSGGRGAKAFF. The CDR3 region has the DNA TGTGCCAGCAGCGGCGGTCGTGGTGCCAAAGCTTTCTTT.

The genes are TRBV6-4 and TRBJ1-1; 10 nucleotides agree with TRBD1. Per the germline V gene, CDR1 is MRHNA and CDR2 is SNTAGT. The ends lost 6 bases at V and 5 bases at J; junction bases unmatched: 12. The CDR3 is made up of 16 amino acids. In DNA, the CDR3 is TGTGCCAGCAGGGTAAAAGCGGGACAGGGGTTAACTGAAGCTTTCTTT. Amino acids: CASRVKAGQGLTEAFF.

This chain joins TRBV5-1 and TRBJ2-1; 7 bases align to TRBD1. Trimming at V came to 0 bases and at J to 8 bases, leaving 11 bases not matched to a gene. The CDR3 extends over 16 amino acids. Germline V gene data show CDR1 as SGHRS and CDR2 as YFSETQ. Here the CDR3 DNA reads TGCGCCAGCAGCTTGGCCGGGACAGCGGAATACCATGAGCAGTTCTTC. This translates into CASSLAGTAEYHEQFF. The full variable domain, in which reference TRBV5-1 and TRBJ2-1 provide the parts outside the CDR3, is KAGVTQTPRYLIKTRGQQVTLSCSPISGHRSVSWYQQTPGQGLQFLFEYFSETQRNKGNFPGRFSGRQFSNSRSEMNVSTLELGDSALYLCASSLAGTAEYHEQFFGPGTRLTVL.